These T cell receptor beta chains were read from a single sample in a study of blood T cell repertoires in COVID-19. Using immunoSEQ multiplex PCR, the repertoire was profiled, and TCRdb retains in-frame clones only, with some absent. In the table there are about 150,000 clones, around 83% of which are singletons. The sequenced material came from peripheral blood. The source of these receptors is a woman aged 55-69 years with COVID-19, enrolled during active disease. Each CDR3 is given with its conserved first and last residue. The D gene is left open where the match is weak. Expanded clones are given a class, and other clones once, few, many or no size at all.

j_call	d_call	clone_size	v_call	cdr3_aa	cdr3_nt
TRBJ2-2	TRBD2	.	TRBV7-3	CASSPTGGLVTGELFF	TGTGCCAGCAGCCCGACGGGGGGTTTGGTCACCGGGGAGCTGTTTTTT
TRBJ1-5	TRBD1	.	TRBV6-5	CASTWDSLPQAQHF	TGTGCCAGCACCTGGGACAGCCTTCCTCAAGCCCAGCATTTT
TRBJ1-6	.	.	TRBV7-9	CASSPSGVSYSPLHF	TGTGCCAGCAGTCCATCAGGGGTATCCTACTCACCCCTCCACTTT
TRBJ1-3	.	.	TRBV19	CASSISGPGGNTIYF	TGTGCCAGTAGTATCTCTGGCCCAGGGGGAAACACCATATATTTT
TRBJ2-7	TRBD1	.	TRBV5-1	CASSLRQGATYEQYF	TGCGCCAGCAGCTTGAGGCAGGGGGCTACCTACGAGCAGTACTTC
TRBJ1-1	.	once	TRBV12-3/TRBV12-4	CASSLRGSTEAFF	TGTGCCAGCAGTTTAAGGGGCAGCACTGAAGCTTTCTTT
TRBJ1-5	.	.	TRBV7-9	CASSQGTSNQPQHF	TGTGCCAGCAGTCAGGGTACAAGCAATCAGCCCCAGCATTTT
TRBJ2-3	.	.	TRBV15	CATSRDLQSGTDTQYF	TGTGCCACCAGCAGAGATCTCCAGAGCGGCACAGATACGCAGTATTTT
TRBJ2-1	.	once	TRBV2	CASSKQGEGPYNEQFF	TGTGCCAGCAGTAAGCAAGGGGAAGGACCCTACAATGAGCAGTTCTTC
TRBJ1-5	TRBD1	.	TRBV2	CASSGQGGNQPQHF	TGTGCCAGCAGTGGACAGGGAGGAAATCAGCCCCAGCATTTT
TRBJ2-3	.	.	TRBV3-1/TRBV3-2	CASSPTGTSTDTQYF	TGTGCCAGCAGCCCTACCGGGACTAGCACAGATACGCAGTATTTT
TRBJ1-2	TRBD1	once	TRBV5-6	CASSTGQARGYTF	TGTGCCAGCAGCACCGGACAGGCACGGGGCTACACCTTC
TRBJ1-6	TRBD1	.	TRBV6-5	CASSPDRSNSPLHF	TGTGCCAGCAGCCCGGACAGGAGTAATTCACCCCTCCACTTT
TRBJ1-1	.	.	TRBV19	CASSPKAGTEAFF	TGTGCCAGTAGTCCCAAAGCGGGCACTGAAGCTTTCTTT
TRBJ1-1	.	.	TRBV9	CASSVSINTEAFF	TGTGCCAGCAGCGTAAGCATTAACACTGAAGCTTTCTTT
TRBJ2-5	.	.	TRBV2	CASRREETQYF	TGTGCCAGCAGACGGGAAGAGACCCAGTACTTC
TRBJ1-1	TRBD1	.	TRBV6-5	CASSYLRQGASTEAFF	TGTGCCAGCAGTTACCTTCGACAGGGAGCAAGCACTGAAGCTTTCTTT
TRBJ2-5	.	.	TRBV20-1	CSARGEETQYF	TGCAGTGCTCGCGGAGAAGAGACCCAGTACTTC
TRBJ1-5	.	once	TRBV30	CAWSAGRRDNQPQHF	TGTGCCTGGAGTGCAGGTCGCAGAGACAATCAGCCCCAGCATTTT
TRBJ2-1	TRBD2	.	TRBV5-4	CASSLGGSTYNEQFF	TGTGCCAGCAGCTTGGGCGGGAGCACCTACAATGAGCAGTTCTTC
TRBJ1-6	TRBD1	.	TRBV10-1	CASSTGTANSPLHF	TGCGCCAGCAGCACCGGGACAGCCAATTCACCCCTCCACTTT
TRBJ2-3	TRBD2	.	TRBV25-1	CASSESGLAGGDTQYF	TGTGCCAGCAGTGAATCCGGACTAGCGGGAGGTGATACGCAGTATTTT
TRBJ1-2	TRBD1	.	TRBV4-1	CASSQEGSPGQTNYGYTF	TGCGCCAGCAGCCAAGAAGGGTCGCCGGGACAGACTAACTATGGCTACACCTTC